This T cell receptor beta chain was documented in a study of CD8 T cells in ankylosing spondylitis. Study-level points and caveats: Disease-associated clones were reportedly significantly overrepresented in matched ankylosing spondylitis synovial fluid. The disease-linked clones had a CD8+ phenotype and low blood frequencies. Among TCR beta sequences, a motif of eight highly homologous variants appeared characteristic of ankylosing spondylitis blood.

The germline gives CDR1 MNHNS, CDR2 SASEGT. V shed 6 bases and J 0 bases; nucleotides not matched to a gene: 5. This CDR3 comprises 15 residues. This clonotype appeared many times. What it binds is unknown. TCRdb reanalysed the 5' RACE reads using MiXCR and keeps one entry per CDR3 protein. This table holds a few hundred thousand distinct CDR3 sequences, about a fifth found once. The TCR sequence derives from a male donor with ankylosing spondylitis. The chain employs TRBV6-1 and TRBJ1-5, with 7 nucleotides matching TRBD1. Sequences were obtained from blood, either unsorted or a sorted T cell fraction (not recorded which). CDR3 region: CASSPGTDSNQPQHF. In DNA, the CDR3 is TGTGCCAGCAGCCCCGGGACAGATAGCAATCAGCCCCAGCATTTT.